What follows is one T cell receptor beta chain and its context. Its antigen is still unknown. The input lacks base qualities; no much larger clone sits a single base away. The data originate from a study of cytomegalovirus exposure and HLA in healthy donors listed by TCRdb under 2017. Broadly, across the study: An earlier analysis of approximately 590 of the donors reported 250 to 350 Gb of sequence data and 117 million unique TCR beta sequences from about 200 million T cells. Roughly 300 gigabases of sequencing data and around 90 million unique TCR sequences made up an early release that covered approximately 620 HLA-typed donors. Of the roughly 410 genotyped donors, more than 75% were placed in the genetic ancestry cluster associated with self-reported Caucasian donors. The aim of the study was to test whether cataloging public T cell receptors could identify signatures of past pathogen exposure. The study used immunosequencing to profile the T cell repertoires of about 670 subjects and linked those repertoires to cytomegalovirus serostatus. Along with the approximately 600-subject first cohort, a separate validation cohort of over a hundred different subjects was used. To predict cytomegalovirus infection status, the study combined high-throughput TCR immunosequencing, statistical association of individual TCRs with disease status, and machine learning. In a later analysis, previously published TCR beta repertoires from fewer than 750 donors were re-analyzed and high-resolution HLA genotyping was added so that TCR occurrence patterns could be studied. Rather than using new phenotypic data, the later analysis identified candidate immune exposures from TCR beta sequences and from how often those sequences occurred across donors. To decide whether each TCR beta V gene segment behaved as functional or pseudogenic, an earlier analysis of 587 of the donors relied on high-throughput TCR beta sequencing. Donor age, sex, ethnicity and CMV serostatus were collected together with the repertoire data. A later genetic analysis took genome-wide SNP genotypes for about 65% of the 666 donors and used that subset as a discovery cohort. All discovery cohort repertoires had been generated on a single sequencing platform. HLA typing covered class I and class II loci at four-digit resolution. The number of typed donors differed by locus: roughly 629-630 for A, B, C, DRB1 and DQB1; some 500 for DQA1; some 590 for DPA1; and some 430 for DPB1. Four or five DR-DQ haplotypes were handled as single units for association and clustering because linkage in the cohort was strong. On average, around 240,000 unique TCR beta nucleotide sequences were sequenced per donor among fewer than 500 genotyped donors of the cohort, with roughly 18% of those sequences being non-productive.

The cohort comprised 670 or so healthy bone marrow donors. Cohort members were all nominally healthy when sampled, although unrecorded immune exposures were likely present. The donor tested CMV seronegative, placing the donor among the 350 or so seronegative members of the cohort. Every donor gave a peripheral blood sample, and the peripheral blood mononuclear cells from that sample were used for TCR beta sequencing. The Qiagen DNeasy Blood Extraction Kit was used to extract genomic DNA from the blood cell samples. Library preparation used the immunoSEQ multiplex PCR assay. The multiplex PCR relied on a mix of 60 forward primers for TCR Vbeta segments and 13 reverse primers for TCR Jbeta segments. A multiplex PCR assay on genomic DNA amplified the CDR3 region of rearranged TCR beta genes. The amplified TCR beta libraries were sequenced on the Illumina HiSeq System as 87-base-pair reads. In the authors' own workflow: A later analysis tallied 80 million to 95 million unique TCR beta chains across the 650 to 750 repertoires, and about 10 million of those chains were shared by two or more donors. Raw reads were error-corrected and collapsed into unique sequences by a nearest-neighbor algorithm in which closely related sequences were merged to remove PCR and sequencing errors. V, D and J gene segments were assigned by aligning CDR3 sequences to IMGT reference sequences. For a sequence to be retained, a match of at least six nucleotides to both a V gene segment and a J gene segment was required. A rearrangement counted as productive if the CDR3 had no stop codons and remained in frame with V and J, and every other rearrangement counted as non-productive. Following IMGT convention, CDR3 was defined as the stretch from the second conserved V-encoded cysteine to the conserved J-encoded phenylalanine. Sequences without an unambiguous match to a single V gene segment were excluded from the earlier analysis of about 630 of the donors. An earlier analysis of 587 of the donors called V segments functional above 56.7% productive rearrangements and segregating when the between-donor standard deviation exceeded 5%. A statistical classification framework was built to diagnose cytomegalovirus status from the catalog of TCR beta chain sequences. A later analysis assigned V and J genes by comparing TCR nucleotide sequences with IMGT/GENE-DB human TR gene sequences. The TCRdist pipeline was used in a later analysis to assign CDR3 sequences and most-parsimonious VDJ recombination scenarios. In a later analysis, each TCR beta chain was defined by its CDR3 amino acid sequence together with its V-gene family, and reads lacking a unique V-gene family were excluded. To address suspected cross-contamination and a sequencing artifact, a later analysis removed 450 to 700 highly shared, low-generation-probability nucleotide sequences. A later analysis calculated a clonal expansion index for each public chain from normalized within-repertoire ranks of inferred template counts. In a later analysis, generation probabilities were computed using a VDJ recombination model fitted to out-of-frame rearrangements, and the results were checked against IGoR. In a later analysis, hypergeometric tests were used to score TCR-TCR, TCR-HLA and TCR-CMV co-occurrence, with a repertoire-size bias correction applied to TCR pairs. A later analysis estimated false discovery rates by permuting HLA or CMV assignments 20 times. In a later analysis, co-occurring TCRs were grouped using DBSCAN, with TCRdist sequence similarity added in when clustering inside HLA-allele-positive subsets. Repertoires with fewer than 30,000 or more than 120,000 public chains, plus five repertoires with anomalous nucleotide sharing, were excluded from co-occurrence clustering. As stored in TCRdb, this immuneACCESS dataset retains in-frame rearrangements with V and J assigned. A fraction of the clones does not appear; measured against another copy, unresolved V genes explain less than half of the discrepancy, and the remainder lacks a known reason. That table gives V, J and clone size, and the DNA gave D and trimming. The sample records 160,000 or so clones, more than 65% of which are singletons. The ten largest account for roughly 1.3% of the sample.

Overall study results and their limits: The authors suggested that the approach could potentially be generalized to other disease states and immunological phenotypes. Approximately 18 rarely observed V segments, including chromosome 9 orphons, were excluded from the earlier analysis of several hundred of the donors because counts were too low. Cytomegalovirus status was reported to be diagnosed by the classifier with high specificity and sensitivity in both the original and validation cohorts. The cohort was sequenced for TCR beta chains only, and without alpha or paired-chain data the features that could be detected were limited. Because HLA typing was missing for some donors at each locus, association tests included only the typed subset. Immune exposure information for the cohort was limited to CMV serostatus. According to a later analysis, most CMV-associated TCR beta chains appeared to be HLA-restricted, and the HLA associations seemed to be driven largely by CMV exposure. Presence/absence analyses assumed roughly uniform sequencing depth across donors, an assumption that may not hold. Compared with equally common non-associated chains, HLA-associated TCR beta chains in a later analysis were more clonally expanded and had lower generation probabilities. A later analysis associated about 17,000 TCR beta sequences with specific HLA alleles at a false discovery rate of 0.05. In the study, about 150 TCR beta chains were listed as associated with cytomegalovirus. In a later analysis, several top co-occurrence clusters were reported to appear linked to parvovirus B19, influenza, CMV and Epstein-Barr virus. An earlier analysis of approximately 600 of the donors showed that most TCR beta V segments appeared in productive rearrangements either about 90% or about 30% of the time, which broadly matched IMGT annotations. Most TCR sequences were observed very rarely across donors, whereas some public TCRs were present in many individuals. According to a later analysis, TCR association rates differed among HLA loci, with DRB1 alleles showing the most associated TCRs and HLA-C alleles showing the fewest. A cluster of highly shared sequence variants was judged likely to be a technical artifact of the sequencing pipeline. Compared with the roughly 700-donor mean, donors in an Asian-associated ancestry cluster had fewer N-insertions in productive TCRs, according to a later genetic analysis. Strong co-occurrence of HLA alleles, especially DR and DQ, made assigning TCR associations to individual alleles difficult. Linkage disequilibrium might explain the correlated functional status among segregating V segments, but an unknown experimental factor could not be ruled out. V-gene and J-gene trimming of TCR beta chains was associated with a missense DCLRE1C variant in a later genetic analysis, and the association was replicated in an independent cohort. A further reported finding was that TCR beta sequences accurately predicted the HLA-A and HLA-B alleles for most subjects in the first cohort. A few of the identified cytomegalovirus-associated TCR beta chains were confirmed in vitro to be specific for cytomegalovirus antigens.

The sequence was collected from a woman aged 45 to 65 in good health and CMV-seronegative. The sequencing sample was made of PBMCs.

The sequence in DNA is TGTGCCAGCAGCTTAGCTTCGGGTAGAGGGCAGAGCTACACCTTC. The encoded protein is CASSLASGRGQSYTF. This chain is built from TRBV11-2 and TRBJ1-2; the D gene identity is not certain. A distance of 18 bases separates the germline ends of V and J, which lose 1 base and 9 bases respectively. The CDR1 and CDR2 encoded by the germline V gene are SGHAT and FQNNGV. The CDR3 runs 15 residues from the cysteine to the phenylalanine. Only the CDR3 portion is preserved as DNA: 45 bases, with reading frame beginning at the first base.